The 25 T cell receptor beta chains below all came from one sample that was sequenced in a study of T cell clonality in common variable immunodeficiency. Broader study findings: In common variable immunodeficiency, TCR beta chains reportedly carried fewer deletions and N-nucleotide insertions.

The antigens these receptors bind are not known. The method was immunoSEQ multiplex PCR; TCRdb's version includes in-frame clones alone and lacks a portion of them. The sample has 15,000 to 20,000 clones, none seen only once. Sequencing input: peripheral blood mononuclear cells. Every receptor here comes from a human donor with common variable immunodeficiency.

This clone was detected many times. CDR3 DNA (partial): TGTGCCAGCAGCTTAGGGGGGGAGAGAAAA. It codes for CASSLGGERK. The entire CDR3 sequence reads CASSLGGERKLFF. This chain uses TRBV7-2 with TRBJ1-4, with TRBD1 as a possible D gene (5 bases). The CDR3 end lies 3 residues beyond the end of the read and is filled in from the germline J gene. Germline lookup yields CDR1 SGHTA and CDR2 FQGNSA. The ends were cut back, 1 base at V and 10 bases at J, with 10 bases in the middle. The length of the CDR3 is 13 residues.

About this clone: With the read ending 3 residues before the CDR3 end, the germline J gene is used to fill in that end. The chain links TRBV5-1 to TRBJ2-7, with TRBD2 matching 8 bases. The CDR3 runs 16 residues. CDR1 and CDR2 from the germline V gene are SGHRS and YFSETQ. V lost 6 bases and J lost 0; bases outside the gene matches: 11. The CDR3 bases that were read are TGCGCCAGCACGGTCTCTAGCGGGCGAAGCTCCTACGAG. Residues: CASTVSSGRSSYE. The full CDR3 is CASTVSSGRSSYEQYF.

This clone was detected only a few times. CDR3 bases read: TGCGCCAGCAGCTTAACTCGTCCGGACGAG. It translates to CASSLTRPDE. In full, the CDR3 reads CASSLTRPDEQYF. The rearrangement links TRBV5-1 to TRBJ2-7; D is unresolved. The read terminates 3 residues before the CDR3 end, so the remaining end is supplied by the germline J gene. This CDR3 region has 13 residues. CDR1 and CDR2 (germline): SGHRS, YFSETQ. V gave up 2 bases and J gave up 5 bases, with 11 bases separating them.

This clone was detected many times. The read ends 3 residues shy of where the CDR3 ends; the end is completed using the germline J gene. The V gene is TRBV20-1, the J gene TRBJ1-6; D possibly corresponds to TRBD1 (5 bases). V was shortened by 6 bases and J by 5 bases, with 11 bases between the two germline ends. Per germline, CDR1 DFQATT and CDR2 SNEGSKA (reference sequence). The CDR3 consists of 13 residues. The CDR3 protein is CSAKTANNSPLHF. The sequenced part of the CDR3 DNA is TGCAGTGCCAAGACAGCCAATAATTCACCC.

This clone was seen more than once but under ten times. The CDR3 end is not reached by the read, which stops 3 residues before it; the germline J gene fills it in. This sequence joins TRBV30 and TRBJ1-5; 11 nucleotides align to TRBD1. This CDR3 is built from 17 residues. V shed 3 bases and J 4 bases; nucleotides not matched to a gene: 11. Germline values: CDR1 GTSNPN, CDR2 SVGIG (reference sequence). The DNA read from the CDR3 is TGTGCCTGGAGCGTCCGACGGGACAGGGGGTGGAATCAGCCC. Translation: CAWSVRRDRGWNQP. The entire CDR3 sequence reads CAWSVRRDRGWNQPQHF.

Remarks on this clone: The CDR3 goes on 3 residues after the read ends, and that part is filled in from the germline J gene. This chain joins TRBV30 and TRBJ1-5; D not resolved. Germline V lookup: CDR1 GTSNPN, CDR2 SVGIG (reference sequence). The germline V and J ends were trimmed by 3 bases and 2 bases, with 11 bases remaining between them. The CDR3 has 14 residues. CDR3 sequence reads: CAWSFTGGNQPQHF. CDR3 bases read: TGTGCCTGGAGCTTTACCGGGGGCAATCAGCCC.

This clone was detected many times. The missing CDR3 end, 3 residues past where the read stops, is filled in from the germline J gene. The genes are TRBV4-1 and TRBJ2-7; 12 positions match TRBD2. Germline lookup yields CDR1 MGHRA and CDR2 YSYEKL. The V segment lost 4 bases and the J segment 0 bases; nucleotides outside the gene matches: 1. This CDR3 is 15 amino acids long. The CDR3 DNA, read in part, is TGCGCCAGCAGCCTGGGACTAGCGGGCTCCTACGAG. This translates into CASSLGLAGSYE. The whole CDR3 sequence is CASSLGLAGSYEQYF.

CDR3 bases read: TGTGCCAGCTCACCACCGGGGGACAGGGCTGGC. Its protein is CASSPPGDRAG. The CDR3, in full, reads CASSPPGDRAGYTF. V and J are TRBV18 and TRBJ1-2; 9 nucleotides line up with TRBD1. Coverage ceases 3 residues before the CDR3 finishes, and the germline J gene fills in the end. This CDR3 is 14 amino acids long. V gave up 0 bases and J gave up 7 bases; unmatched junction bases: 3. Germline CDR1 reads KGHSH; CDR2 reads LQKENI.

The sequenced part of the CDR3 DNA is TGTGCCACTATACCCGGACAGGGGGGAAACACC. It translates to CATIPGQGGNT. From start to end, the CDR3 is CATIPGQGGNTIYF. The chain couples TRBV19 to TRBJ1-3; 9 bases match TRBD1. The read finishes 3 residues shy of the CDR3 end, and the germline J gene is used to complete it. The ends lost 10 bases at V and 4 bases at J; junction bases unmatched: 8. This CDR3 is built from 14 residues. Germline-derived CDR1 and CDR2 are LNHDA and SQIVND (reference sequence). Supplemented by reference TRBV19 and TRBJ1-3, the full variable domain reads DGGITQSPKYLFRKEGQNVTLSCEQNLNHDAMYWYRQDPGQGLRLIYYSQIVNDFQKGDIAEGYSVSREKKESFPLTVTSAQKNPTAFYLCATIPGQGGNTIYFGEGSWLTVV.

This clone was picked up many times. The CDR3 spells CASSLLGQETQYF. The sequenced part of the CDR3 DNA is TGTGCCAGCAGCTTACTCGGTCAAGAGACC. The chain is built from TRBV7-3 and TRBJ2-5, with D hard to call. The missing CDR3 end, 3 residues past where the read stops, is filled in from the germline J gene. CDR1 SGHTA and CDR2 FQGTGA come from the germline V gene. The V end was cut by 2 bases, the J end by 2 bases, with 6 bases between. This CDR3 has 13 residues.

This clone was counted a few times. The observed sequence ends 3 residues before the CDR3 terminus, with the missing tail filled in from the germline J gene. The rearrangement links TRBV7-6 to TRBJ1-1; weak D call: TRBD1 (6 bases). There are 15 residues in the CDR3. CDR1 is SGHVS and CDR2 is FNYEAQ in the germline V gene. V was shortened by 3 bases and J by 1 base, with 12 bases between the two germline ends. The CDR3 DNA, read in part, is TGTGCCAGCAGCTTTGTCCCCAGGGGGAACACTGAA. Protein product: CASSFVPRGNTE. The full CDR3 is CASSFVPRGNTEAFF.

This clone was seen repeatedly, ten times or more. The read terminates 3 residues ahead of where the CDR3 ends, so the germline J gene completes it. The chain combines TRBV19 with TRBJ1-2; 10 nucleotides line up with TRBD1. CDR3 length equals 16 residues. Trimming cost V 5 bases and J 4 bases; bases outside gene matches: 10. Germline CDR1 and CDR2: LNHDA and SQIVND (reference sequence). The CDR3 region is CASSPGGTGDGYGYTF. The CDR3 bases that were read are TGTGCCAGTAGTCCAGGCGGGACAGGGGATGGCTATGGC.

The part of the CDR3 DNA that was read is TGCAGTGCTAGCAACGCGCGAGGGGGAGGTGCAGGTGGGTACGAG. Its translation: CSASNARGGGAGGYE. The complete CDR3 reads CSASNARGGGAGGYEQYF. The rearrangement joins TRBV20-1 to TRBJ2-7; either TRBD1 or TRBD2 may fit D (6 bases each). The read ends 3 residues shy of where the CDR3 ends; the end is completed using the germline J gene. Germline V gives CDR1 DFQATT, CDR2 SNEGSKA (reference sequence). Trimming left V 3 bases short and J 4 bases short, with 28 bases between. CDR3 length equals 18 residues.

There are many counts of this clone. Read data end 3 residues before the CDR3 end; the end is taken from the germline J gene. The chain has TRBV5-1 and TRBJ2-7, with 7 bases aligning to TRBD1. Germline CDR1 SGHRS, CDR2 YFSETQ. The CDR3 totals 14 residues. V was pared by 0 bases and J by 0 bases, with 0 bases of the junction left unmatched. CDR3 DNA (partial): TGCGCCAGCAGCTTGGGACAGGGCTCCTACGAG. Translating gives CASSLGQGSYE. The entire CDR3 sequence reads CASSLGQGSYEQYF.

The covered CDR3 bases are TGTGCCAGCAGCTTCGGGGGGGCTGATGAG. It codes for CASSFGGADE. The full-length CDR3 reads as CASSFGGADEQFF. V gene TRBV7-3 combines with J gene TRBJ2-1, with 8 bases aligning to TRBD2. The missing CDR3 end, 3 residues past where the read stops, is filled in from the germline J gene. The CDR3 sequence is 13 residues long. V was clipped by 3 bases and J by 8 bases; unmatched bases: 3. Germline V gene sequence: CDR1 SGHTA, CDR2 FQGTGA.

This clone was observed at least ten times. The read halts 3 residues ahead of the CDR3 end, with the missing end drawn from the germline J gene. The rearrangement links TRBV20-1 to TRBJ2-1; 10 nucleotides line up with TRBD2. The CDR3 sequence is 14 residues long. Germline V gene data show CDR1 as DFQATT and CDR2 as SNEGSKA (reference sequence). J gave up 2 bases and V 6 bases, and 4 bases lay outside the gene matches. The CDR3 loop reads CSASLAGAYNEQFF. CDR3 bases read: TGCAGTGCCAGTCTAGCGGGGGCCTACAATGAG.

Only a few counts were recorded for this clone. The read halts 3 residues ahead of the CDR3 end, with the missing end drawn from the germline J gene. The V gene is TRBV20-1, the J gene TRBJ2-1, with 7 bases aligning to TRBD2. This CDR3 has 15 residues. Germline lookup yields CDR1 DFQATT and CDR2 SNEGSKA (reference sequence). After removal of 2 bases from V and 7 bases from J, the junction contained 11 bases not matched to a gene. The sequenced CDR3 bases are TGCAGTGCTAGACCCGCGGGGACTAACACTAATGAG. Its translation is CSARPAGTNTNE. The CDR3 reads in full as CSARPAGTNTNEQFF.

A note on this clone: Coverage ceases 3 residues before the CDR3 finishes, and the germline J gene fills in the end. V gene TRBV20-1 combines with J gene TRBJ2-5, with 7 bases matching TRBD2. CDR1 DFQATT and CDR2 SNEGSKA come from the germline V gene (reference sequence). The CDR3 spans 16 residues. The J segment lost 5 bases and the V segment lost 0 bases, leaving 12 bases of the junction unmatched. The CDR3 reads CSARDVKRERRETQYF. The CDR3 DNA, read in part, is TGCAGTGCTAGAGATGTCAAGCGGGAACGTCGGGAGACC.

Note on this clone: The sequence runs out 3 residues before the end of the CDR3; the remainder is reconstructed from the germline J gene. The rearrangement uses TRBV7-2 and TRBJ2-3; 9 bases are a match to TRBD2. This CDR3 comprises 16 residues. The ends lost 0 bases at V and 2 bases at J; junction bases unmatched: 3. Germline V gene data show CDR1 as SGHTA and CDR2 as FQGNSA. The CDR3 loop reads CASSLAVGLATDTQYF. The sequenced CDR3 bases are TGTGCCAGCAGCTTAGCTGTGGGACTAGCCACAGATACG.

A remark on this clone: The observed sequence ends 3 residues before the CDR3 terminus, with the missing tail filled in from the germline J gene. The rearrangement joins TRBV6-2 or TRBV6-3 to TRBJ2-2; the D gene is possibly TRBD2 (6 bases). The V end lost 9 bases, the J end lost 4 bases, and 18 bases lay between the germline ends. Germline assignment: CDR1 MNHEY and CDR2 SVGEGT. CDR3 size: 15 residues. The CDR3 reads CASTRLYSGTGELFF. Incomplete CDR3 DNA: TGTGCCAGTACCCGTCTTTATAGCGGCACCGGGGAG.

This clone occurred many times. The read stops 3 residues short of the end of the CDR3; the missing end is completed from the germline J gene. The chain employs TRBV5-5 and TRBJ1-1, with 8 bases that match TRBD1. Trimming cost V 4 bases and J 1 base; bases outside gene matches: 3. The CDR3 totals 14 residues. Germline V CDR1 and CDR2: SGHKS, YYEKEE (reference sequence). CDR3 amino acids: CASSVGQENTEAFF. Partial CDR3 DNA: TGTGCCAGCAGCGTGGGACAGGAGAACACTGAA.

Only a few counts were recorded for this clone. The read terminates 3 residues ahead of where the CDR3 ends, so the germline J gene completes it. The chain has TRBV5-1 and TRBJ1-1; 7 bases align to TRBD1. V was clipped by 2 bases and J by 2 bases; unmatched bases: 6. This CDR3 has 15 residues. The germline V gene encodes CDR1 SGHRS and CDR2 YFSETQ. The sequenced part of the CDR3 DNA is TGCGCCAGCAGCTTTACAGGGGCGCTCAACACTGAA. Translation: CASSFTGALNTE. The full-length CDR3 reads as CASSFTGALNTEAFF.

This clone has only a few counts. With the read ending 3 residues before the CDR3 end, the germline J gene is used to fill in that end. The rearrangement uses TRBV2 and TRBJ2-3, with TRBD2 matching 7 bases. CDR1 and CDR2 from the germline V gene are SNHLY and FYNNEI. This CDR3 is built from 13 residues. V lost 10 bases, J lost 0 bases, and 4 bases stayed unmatched. Incomplete CDR3 DNA: TGTGCCATCCGAGCGGGAAGCACAGATACG. Translation: CAIRAGSTDT. The CDR3 in its entirety is CAIRAGSTDTQYF.

The CDR3 region is CASSLVVGPSYEQYF. Partial CDR3 DNA: TGCGCCAGCAGCTTGGTGGTGGGGCCTTCCTACGAG. The chain combines TRBV5-1 with TRBJ2-7, with D possibly being TRBD1 (5 bases). The CDR3 end is not reached by the read, which stops 3 residues before it; the germline J gene fills it in. The V gene lost 0 bases and the J gene lost 1 base, with 11 bases spanning the gap. The CDR3 totals 15 residues. The germline CDR1 and CDR2 sequences are SGHRS and YFSETQ.

Only a few counts were recorded for this clone. The sequenced fragment ends 3 residues before the CDR3 boundary, so the rest is inferred from the germline J gene. The J gene is TRBJ2-3, the V gene TRBV19; TRBD1 matches at 10 bases. After removal of 0 bases from V and 3 bases from J, the junction contained 12 bases not matched to a gene. The CDR3 has 19 residues. CDR1 and CDR2 from the germline V gene are LNHDA and SQIVND (reference sequence). The CDR3 bases that were read are TGTGCCAGTAGTATAGATAATTCGGTGGGACAGGGGTGGACAGATACG. As protein: CASSIDNSVGQGWTDT. The whole CDR3 protein is CASSIDNSVGQGWTDTQYF.